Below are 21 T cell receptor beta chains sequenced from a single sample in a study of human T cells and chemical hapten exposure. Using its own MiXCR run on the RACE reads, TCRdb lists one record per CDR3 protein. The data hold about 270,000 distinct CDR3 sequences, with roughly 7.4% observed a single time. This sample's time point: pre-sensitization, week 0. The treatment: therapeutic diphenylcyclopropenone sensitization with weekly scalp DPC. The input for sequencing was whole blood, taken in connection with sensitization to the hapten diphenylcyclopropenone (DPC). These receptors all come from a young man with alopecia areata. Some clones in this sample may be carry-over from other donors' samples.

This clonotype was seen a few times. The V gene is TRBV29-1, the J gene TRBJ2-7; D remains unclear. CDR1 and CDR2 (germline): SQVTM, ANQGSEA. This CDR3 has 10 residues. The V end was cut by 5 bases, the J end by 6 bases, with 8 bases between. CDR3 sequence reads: CSVTIGEQYF. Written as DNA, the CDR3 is TGCAGCGTTACGATCGGCGAGCAGTACTTC.

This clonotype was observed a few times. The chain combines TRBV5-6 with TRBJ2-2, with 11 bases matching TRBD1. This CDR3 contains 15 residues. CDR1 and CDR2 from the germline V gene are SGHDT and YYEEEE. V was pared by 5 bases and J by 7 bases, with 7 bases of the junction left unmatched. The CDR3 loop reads CASRRTGGRIGELFF. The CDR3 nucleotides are TGTGCCAGCAGACGGACAGGGGGCAGAATCGGGGAGCTGTTTTTT.

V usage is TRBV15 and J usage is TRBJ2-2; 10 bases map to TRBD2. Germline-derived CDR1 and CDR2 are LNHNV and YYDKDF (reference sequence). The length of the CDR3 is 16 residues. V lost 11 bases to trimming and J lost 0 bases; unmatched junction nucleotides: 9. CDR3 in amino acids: CASQRGGAANTGELFF. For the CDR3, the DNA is TGTGCCTCCCAGCGGGGGGGAGCTGCGAACACCGGGGAGCTGTTTTTT.

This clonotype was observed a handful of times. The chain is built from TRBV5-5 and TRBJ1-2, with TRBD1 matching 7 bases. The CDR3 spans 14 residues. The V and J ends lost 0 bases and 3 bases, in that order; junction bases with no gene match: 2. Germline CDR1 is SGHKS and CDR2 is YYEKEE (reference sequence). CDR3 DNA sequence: TGTGCCAGCAGCTTGGTAGGGGGCGACTATGGCTACACCTTC. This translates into CASSLVGGDYGYTF.

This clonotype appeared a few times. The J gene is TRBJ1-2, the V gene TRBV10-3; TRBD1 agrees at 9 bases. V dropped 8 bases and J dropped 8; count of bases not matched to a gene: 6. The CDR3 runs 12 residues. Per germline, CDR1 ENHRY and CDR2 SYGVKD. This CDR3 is CAISDRGEGYTF. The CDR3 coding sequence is TGTGCCATCTCGGACAGGGGAGAAGGCTACACCTTC.

CDR3 protein: CASSQDVAARGQPQHF. The CDR3 DNA is TGCGCCAGCAGCCAAGATGTGGCCGCCCGGGGTCAGCCCCAGCATTTT. The rearrangement uses TRBV4-3 and TRBJ1-5; D is uncertain. The ends were cut back, 0 bases at V and 6 bases at J, with 15 bases in the middle. The length of the CDR3 is 16 residues. Germline CDR1 is LGHNA and CDR2 is YSLEER.

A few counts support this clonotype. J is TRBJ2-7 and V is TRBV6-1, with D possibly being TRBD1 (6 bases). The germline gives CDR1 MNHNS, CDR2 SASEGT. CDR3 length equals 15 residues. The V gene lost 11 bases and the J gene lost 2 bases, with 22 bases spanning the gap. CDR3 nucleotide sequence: TGTGCCCGGACGATTCATAGGGACAATACCTACGAGCAGTACTTC. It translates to CARTIHRDNTYEQYF.

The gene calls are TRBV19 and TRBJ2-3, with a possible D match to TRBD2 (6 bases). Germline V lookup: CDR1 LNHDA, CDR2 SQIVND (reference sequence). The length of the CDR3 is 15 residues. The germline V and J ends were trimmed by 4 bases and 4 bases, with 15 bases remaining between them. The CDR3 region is CASSSFGGWADTQYF. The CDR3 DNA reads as TGTGCCAGTAGTAGTTTCGGGGGATGGGCAGATACGCAGTATTTT.

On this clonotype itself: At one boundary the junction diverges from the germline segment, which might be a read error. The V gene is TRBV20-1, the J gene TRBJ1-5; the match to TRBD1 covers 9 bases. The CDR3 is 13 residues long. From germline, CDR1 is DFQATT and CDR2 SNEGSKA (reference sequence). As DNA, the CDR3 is TGCAGTGCCAGAGGGACAGGGAGACAGCCCCAGCATTTT. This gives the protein CSARGTGRQPQHF.

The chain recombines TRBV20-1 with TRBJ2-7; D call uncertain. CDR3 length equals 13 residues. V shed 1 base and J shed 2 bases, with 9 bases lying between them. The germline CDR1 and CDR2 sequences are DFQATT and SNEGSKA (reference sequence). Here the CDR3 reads CSARAASAYEQYF. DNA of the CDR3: TGCAGTGCTAGAGCGGCCAGCGCCTACGAGCAGTACTTC.

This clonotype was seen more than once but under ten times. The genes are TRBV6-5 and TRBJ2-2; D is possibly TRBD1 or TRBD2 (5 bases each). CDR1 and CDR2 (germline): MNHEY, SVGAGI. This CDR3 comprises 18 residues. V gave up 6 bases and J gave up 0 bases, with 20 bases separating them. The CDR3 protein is CASSSHGGSGSNTGELFF. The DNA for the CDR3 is TGTGCCAGCAGCTCCCATGGGGGATCAGGGTCGAACACCGGGGAGCTGTTTTTT.

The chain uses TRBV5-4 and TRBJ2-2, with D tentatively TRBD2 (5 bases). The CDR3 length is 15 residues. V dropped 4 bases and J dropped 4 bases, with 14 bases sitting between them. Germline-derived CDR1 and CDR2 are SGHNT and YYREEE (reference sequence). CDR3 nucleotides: TGTGCCAGCAGCATAGGGATGGCGGGCACCGGGGAGCTGTTTTTT. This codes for CASSIGMAGTGELFF.

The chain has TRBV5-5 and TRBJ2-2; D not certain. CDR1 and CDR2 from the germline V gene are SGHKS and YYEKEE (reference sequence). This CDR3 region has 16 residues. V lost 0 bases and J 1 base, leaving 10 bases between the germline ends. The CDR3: CASSLGPNRNTGELFF. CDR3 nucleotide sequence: TGTGCCAGCAGCTTGGGGCCGAACCGGAACACCGGGGAGCTGTTTTTT.

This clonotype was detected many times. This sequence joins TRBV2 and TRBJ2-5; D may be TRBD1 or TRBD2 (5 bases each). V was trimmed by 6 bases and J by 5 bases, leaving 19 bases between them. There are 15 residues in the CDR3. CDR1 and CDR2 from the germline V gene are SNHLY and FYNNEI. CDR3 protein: CASSAGTFDSETQYF. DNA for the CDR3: TGTGCCAGCAGCGCCGGGACGTTCGATTCGGAGACCCAGTACTTC. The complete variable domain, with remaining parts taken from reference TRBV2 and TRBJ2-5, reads EPEVTQTPSHQVTQMGQEVILRCVPISNHLYFYWYRQILGQKVEFLVSFYNNEISEKSEIFDDQFSVERPDGSNFTLKIRSTKLEDSAMYFCASSAGTFDSETQYFGPGTRLLVL.

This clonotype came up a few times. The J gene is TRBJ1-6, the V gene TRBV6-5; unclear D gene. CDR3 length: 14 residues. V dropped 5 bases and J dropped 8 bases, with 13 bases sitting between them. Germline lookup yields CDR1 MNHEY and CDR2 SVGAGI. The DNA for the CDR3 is TGTGCCAGCAGTCCCGAAATTGTTGATTCACCCCTCCACTTT. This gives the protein CASSPEIVDSPLHF.

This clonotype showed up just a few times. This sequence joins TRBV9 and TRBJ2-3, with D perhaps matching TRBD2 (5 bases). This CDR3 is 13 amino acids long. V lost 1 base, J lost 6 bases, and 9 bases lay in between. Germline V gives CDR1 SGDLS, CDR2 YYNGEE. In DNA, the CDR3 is TGTGCCAGCAGCGTACCCCCTAGCGATACGCAGTATTTT. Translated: CASSVPPSDTQYF. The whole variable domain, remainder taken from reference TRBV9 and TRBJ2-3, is DSGVTQTPKHLITATGQRVTLRCSPRSGDLSVYWYQQSLDQGLQFLIQYYNGEERAKGNILERFSAQQFPDLHSELNLSSLELGDSALYFCASSVPPSDTQYFGPGTRLTVL.

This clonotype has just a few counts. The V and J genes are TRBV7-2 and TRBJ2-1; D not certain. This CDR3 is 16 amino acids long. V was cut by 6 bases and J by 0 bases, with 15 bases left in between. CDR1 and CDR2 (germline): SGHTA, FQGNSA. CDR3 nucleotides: TGTGCCAGCAGTCGCGACATTGGTAGCTCCTACAATGAGCAGTTCTTC. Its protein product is CASSRDIGSSYNEQFF.

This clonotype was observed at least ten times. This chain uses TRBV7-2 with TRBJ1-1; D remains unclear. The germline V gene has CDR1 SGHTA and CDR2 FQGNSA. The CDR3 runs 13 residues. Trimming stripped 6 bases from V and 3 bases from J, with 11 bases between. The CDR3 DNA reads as TGTGCCAGCAGACCATTCACGGACACTGAAGCTTTCTTT. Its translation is CASRPFTDTEAFF. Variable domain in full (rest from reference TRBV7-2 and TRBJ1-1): GAGVSQSPSNKVTEKGKDVELRCDPISGHTALYWYRQSLGQGLEFLIYFQGNSAPDKSGLPSDRFSAERTGGSVSTLTIQRTQQEDSAVYLCASRPFTDTEAFFGQGTRLTVV.

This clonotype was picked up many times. The CDR3 DNA reads TGTGCCAGCAGCTTAGCGGCATCTGGAAACACCATATATTTT. It codes for CASSLAASGNTIYF. J is TRBJ1-3 and V is TRBV7-9; D is unresolved. Germline V gene lookup returns CDR1 SEHNR and CDR2 FQNEAQ (reference sequence). CDR3 length: 14 amino acids. V was pared by 0 bases and J by 1 base, with 4 bases between.

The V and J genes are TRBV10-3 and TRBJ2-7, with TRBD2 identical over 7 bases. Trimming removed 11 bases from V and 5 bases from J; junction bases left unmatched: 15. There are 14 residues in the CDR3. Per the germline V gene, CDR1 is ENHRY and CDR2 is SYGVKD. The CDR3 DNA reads TGTGCCCTAGCGATGGGTCTGGGAGGGGACGAGCAGTACGTC. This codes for CALAMGLGGDEQYV.

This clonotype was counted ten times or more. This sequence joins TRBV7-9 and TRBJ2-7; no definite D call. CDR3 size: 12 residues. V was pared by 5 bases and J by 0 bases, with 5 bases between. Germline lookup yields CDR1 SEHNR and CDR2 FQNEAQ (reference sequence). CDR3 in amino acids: CASSPSSYEQYF. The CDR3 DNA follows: TGTGCCAGCAGCCCGTCCTCCTACGAGCAGTACTTC.